These T cell receptor beta chains were read from a single sample in a study of OX40 agonist ivuxolimab in advanced cancers. Sequencing used immunoSEQ multiplex PCR; TCRdb keeps in-frame clones, though not all of them. The sample yields around 95,000 clones, 93% seen once. This specimen consisted of CD4+ or CD8+ T cells sorted from blood, obtained in a trial of the OX40 agonist ivuxolimab. The receptors originated from an adult with an advanced solid tumor such as melanoma, head and neck, liver or kidney cancer. CDR3s include the opening cysteine and the closing phenylalanine or tryptophan. Each record gives: clone size, J gene, D gene, V gene, CDR3 protein, CDR3 DNA. A D gene is named only where the DNA matches it firmly. Clone size is stated in some rows and not others, as once, few, many or a class when expanded.

>.|TRBJ1-2|.|TRBV7-9
CASSFRDSLEGGYTF
TGTGCCAGCAGCTTCCGGGACTCCCTTGAGGGGGGCTACACCTTC
>.|TRBJ2-4|.|TRBV6-5
CASSYDPSKNIQYF
TGTGCCAGCAGTTACGACCCAAGCAAAAACATTCAGTACTTC
>.|TRBJ2-3|.|TRBV6-6
CASSYSNHPRTDTQYF
TGTGCCAGCAGTTACTCGAACCATCCTCGCACAGATACGCAGTATTTT
>.|TRBJ2-1|TRBD1|TRBV30
CAWSGTGTGNWNEQFF
TGTGCCTGGAGTGGGACCGGGACAGGGAATTGGAATGAGCAGTTCTTC
>few|TRBJ1-2|.|TRBV6-5
CASRAGTWGGYTF
TGTGCCAGCAGGGCCGGGACCTGGGGCGGCTACACCTTC
>.|TRBJ1-5|.|TRBV6-5
CASSYDGGRQPQHF
TGTGCCAGCAGTTACGACGGGGGTAGGCAGCCCCAGCATTTT
>.|TRBJ1-5|.|TRBV7-2
CASSKVGWSNQPQHF
TGTGCCAGTTCAAAGGTAGGGTGGAGCAATCAGCCCCAGCATTTT
>.|TRBJ2-3|TRBD2|TRBV6-4
CASSGSGGSTDTQYF
TGTGCCAGCAGTGGCAGCGGGGGCAGCACAGATACGCAGTATTTT
>.|TRBJ2-4|.|TRBV25-1
CASSVTDAGNIQYF
TGTGCCAGCAGTGTAACTGACGCAGGGAACATTCAGTACTTC
>.|TRBJ1-3|TRBD1|TRBV13
CASSRPDRGTGNTIYF
TGTGCCAGCAGCCGTCCCGACAGGGGGACTGGAAACACCATATATTTT
>once|TRBJ1-1|TRBD1|TRBV6-6
CASSHGQVTEAFF
TGTGCCAGCAGTCACGGACAGGTCACTGAAGCTTTCTTT
>.|TRBJ2-1|TRBD2|TRBV29-1
CSARTSGGDSYNEQFF
TGCAGCGCTAGGACTAGCGGGGGGGACTCCTACAATGAGCAGTTCTTC
>.|TRBJ1-1|.|TRBV11-2
CASSLDPQVGAEAFF
TGTGCCAGCAGCTTAGATCCGCAGGTTGGGGCTGAAGCTTTCTTT
>.|TRBJ2-3|.|TRBV28
CASSLLGRPDTQYF
TGTGCCAGCAGTTTATTAGGCCGACCGGATACGCAGTATTTT
>.|TRBJ1-5|.|TRBV2
CASSDRTEINQPQHF
TGTGCCAGCAGTGACCGGACAGAAATCAATCAGCCCCAGCATTTT
>.|TRBJ1-2|TRBD1|TRBV6-6
CASSWTGPPYGYTF
TGTGCCAGCAGTTGGACAGGTCCCCCCTATGGCTACACCTTC
>.|TRBJ1-2|.|TRBV6-6
CASSYQNLYGYTF
TGTGCCAGCAGTTATCAAAACCTTTATGGCTACACCTTC
>once|TRBJ1-1|TRBD1|TRBV28
CASSSQGATTEAFF
TGTGCCAGCAGCTCACAGGGGGCTACCACTGAAGCTTTCTTT
>once|TRBJ1-2|.|TRBV18
CASSPPTTVYGYTF
TGTGCCAGCTCACCACCGACCACCGTCTATGGCTACACCTTC
>.|TRBJ1-5|.|TRBV19
CASSIRAHQPQHF
TGTGCCAGTAGTATACGGGCACATCAGCCCCAGCATTTT
>.|TRBJ1-5|.|TRBV19
CASSIFGGVSQPQHF
TGTGCCAGTAGTATATTTGGGGGAGTCAGTCAGCCCCAGCATTTT
>.|TRBJ1-1|.|TRBV11-2
CASSLVPGINLNTEAFF
TGTGCCAGCAGCTTAGTTCCGGGAATCAACTTGAACACTGAAGCTTTCTTT
>once|TRBJ2-3|.|TRBV5-1
CASSLIFADTQYF
TGCGCCAGCAGCTTGATCTTTGCAGATACGCAGTATTTT
>.|TRBJ2-1|.|TRBV11-2
CASSDAGPRNEQFF
TGTGCCAGCAGCGACGCCGGGCCCCGGAATGAGCAGTTCTTC
>.|TRBJ2-3|.|TRBV20-1
CSARSTDTQYF
TGCAGTGCTAGGAGCACAGATACGCAGTATTTT
>.|TRBJ2-1|.|TRBV5-1
CASSLGYPNEQFF
TGCGCCAGCAGTTTGGGGTACCCGAATGAGCAGTTCTTC
>.|TRBJ2-2|.|TRBV6-6
CASSYDTGELFF
TGTGCCAGCAGTTACGACACCGGGGAGCTGTTTTTT
>.|TRBJ2-3|TRBD2|TRBV30
CAWSVGGGFTDTQYF
TGTGCCTGGAGTGTCGGGGGGGGCTTCACAGATACGCAGTATTTT
>.|TRBJ2-1|TRBD2|TRBV2
CASSDWGGNEQFF
TGTGCCAGCAGTGACTGGGGAGGGAATGAGCAGTTCTTC
>.|TRBJ2-1|.|TRBV7-6
CASSPQGSSYNEQFF
TGTGCCAGCAGCCCTCAGGGGTCCTCCTACAATGAGCAGTTCTTC
>.|TRBJ2-7|.|TRBV7-6
CASSPLSSYEQYF
TGTGCCAGCAGCCCTCTGAGCTCCTACGAGCAGTACTTC
>.|TRBJ2-3|.|TRBV10-3
CAISQQGKRSSDTQYF
TGTGCCATCAGTCAACAGGGAAAAAGGTCCTCAGATACGCAGTATTTT
>.|TRBJ1-4|.|TRBV5-6
CASSYVATNEKLFF
TGTGCCAGCAGCTACGTGGCAACTAATGAAAAACTGTTTTTT
>.|TRBJ2-7|.|TRBV6-1
CASSQGRNYEQYF
TGTGCCAGCAGCCAGGGCCGCAACTACGAGCAGTACTTC
>.|TRBJ2-6|.|TRBV9
CASSVLSGANVLTF
TGTGCCAGCAGCGTCCTCTCTGGGGCCAACGTCCTGACTTTC
>.|TRBJ1-1|TRBD1|TRBV6-5
CASRADREERTEAFF
TGTGCCAGCAGGGCGGACAGGGAGGAGCGGACTGAAGCTTTCTTT
>.|TRBJ1-6|.|TRBV2
CATQRGTWGSPLHF
TGTGCCACCCAGAGAGGGACCTGGGGTTCACCCCTCCACTTT
>.|TRBJ2-1|TRBD2|TRBV19
CASRLAGVGNEQFF
TGTGCCAGTCGACTAGCGGGAGTCGGCAATGAGCAGTTCTTC
>.|TRBJ1-5|.|TRBV28
CASSLTGAGNQPQHF
TGTGCCAGCAGTTTAACGGGGGCGGGCAATCAGCCCCAGCATTTT
>.|TRBJ1-1|.|TRBV2
CASSPQGVGNTEAFF
TGTGCCAGCAGCCCACAGGGCGTGGGGAACACTGAAGCTTTCTTT
>.|TRBJ2-5|.|TRBV6-1
CASSRTVQETQYF
TGTGCCAGCAGCCGGACAGTCCAAGAGACCCAGTACTTC
>.|TRBJ1-2|TRBD1|TRBV2
CASRAGQDYGYTF
TGTGCCAGCAGGGCAGGACAGGATTATGGCTACACCTTC
>.|TRBJ1-2|TRBD1|TRBV2
CASSVGQRIYGYTF
TGTGCCAGCAGTGTGGGACAGAGAATCTATGGCTACACCTTC
>.|TRBJ2-1|TRBD2|TRBV7-2
CASSLGPGGAYNEQFF
TGTGCCAGCAGCTTAGGGCCGGGAGGGGCCTACAATGAGCAGTTCTTC
>.|TRBJ2-5|.|TRBV7-3
CASSLYGLETQYF
TGTGCCAGCAGCTTATACGGCTTGGAGACCCAGTACTTC
>.|TRBJ1-1|TRBD1|TRBV6-5
CASTRGRLTEAFF
TGTGCCAGCACCAGGGGGCGCCTCACTGAAGCTTTCTTT
>.|TRBJ2-1|TRBD2|TRBV4-3
CASSRYLGTSVDNEQFF
TGCGCCAGCAGCCGCTATTTAGGGACTAGCGTTGACAATGAGCAGTTCTTC
>.|TRBJ1-5|.|TRBV19
CASREDRSYSNQPQHF
TGTGCCAGTAGAGAGGACAGAAGTTATAGCAATCAGCCCCAGCATTTT
>.|TRBJ2-1|TRBD2|TRBV12-5
CASARTSGSNEQFF
TGTGCTAGTGCTCGGACTAGCGGGAGCAATGAGCAGTTCTTC
>once|TRBJ2-7|.|TRBV10-1
CASSDQDGLAHEQYF
TGCGCCAGCAGTGACCAGGACGGACTGGCCCACGAGCAGTACTTC
>few|TRBJ1-1|.|TRBV20-1
CSASAPQKAFF
TGCAGTGCTAGTGCTCCACAGAAAGCTTTCTTT
>.|TRBJ1-5|.|TRBV28
CASSLGRLGNQPQHF
TGTGCCAGCAGTTTAGGCAGGTTAGGCAATCAGCCCCAGCATTTT
>.|TRBJ2-2|TRBD2|TRBV4-2
CASSQGAGANTGELFF
TGTGCCAGCAGCCAAGGAGCGGGAGCGAACACCGGGGAGCTGTTTTTT
>.|TRBJ2-5|TRBD1|TRBV6-5
CASSYGTGLETQYF
TGTGCCAGCAGTTACGGGACAGGGTTGGAGACCCAGTACTTC